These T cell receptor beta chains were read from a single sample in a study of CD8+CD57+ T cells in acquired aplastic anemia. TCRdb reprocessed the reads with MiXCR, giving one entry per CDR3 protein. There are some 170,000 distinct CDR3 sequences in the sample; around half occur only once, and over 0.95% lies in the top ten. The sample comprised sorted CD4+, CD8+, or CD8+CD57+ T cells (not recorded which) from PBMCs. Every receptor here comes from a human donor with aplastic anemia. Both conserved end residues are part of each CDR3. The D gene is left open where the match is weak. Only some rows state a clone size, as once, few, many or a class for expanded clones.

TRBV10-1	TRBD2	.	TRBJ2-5	TGCGCAAGTGGGGGGGAGCGGGAGAATGAGACCCAGTACTTC	CASGGERENETQYF
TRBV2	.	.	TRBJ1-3	TGTGCCAGCAAAGAACTAAACACCATATATTTT	CASKELNTIYF
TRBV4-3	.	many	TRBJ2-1	TGCGCCAGCAGCCAATGGGGGCCGCAGGGGAGCAATGAGCAGTTCTTC	CASSQWGPQGSNEQFF
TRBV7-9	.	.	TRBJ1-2	TGTGCCAGCAGCTTAGCGCAGGGCTATGGCTACACCTTC	CASSLAQGYGYTF
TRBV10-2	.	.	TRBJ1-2	TGCGCCAGCAGTGACAGGGATGGCTACACCTTC	CASSDRDGYTF
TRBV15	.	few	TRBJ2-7	TGTGCCACCAGCAGCTTGGGGGAGGCCGGCTACGAGCAGTACTTC	CATSSLGEAGYEQYF
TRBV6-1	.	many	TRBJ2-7	TGTGCCACCAGAGGGGTGTCCTACGAGCAGTACTTC	CATRGVSYEQYF
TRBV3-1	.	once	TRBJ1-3	TGTGCCAGCAGCCAAGCCAGGGGAGGAAACACCATATATTTT	CASSQARGGNTIYF
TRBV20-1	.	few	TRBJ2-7	TGCAGTGCTAGAGATCGTCAGGACCACGAGCAGTACTTC	CSARDRQDHEQYF
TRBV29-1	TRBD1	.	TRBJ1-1	TGCAGCGTCAGACAGGGGGCTTACTCTGAAGCTTTCTTT	CSVRQGAYSEAFF
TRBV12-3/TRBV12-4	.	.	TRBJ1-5	TGTGCCAGCAGTTTTAACGCTCAGCCCCAGCATTTT	CASSFNAQPQHF
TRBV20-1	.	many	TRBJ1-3	TGCAGTGCTAACAGGCGGGGCTCTGGAAACACCATATATTTT	CSANRRGSGNTIYF
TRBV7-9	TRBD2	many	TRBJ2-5	TGTGCCAGCAGCTATTCGGGGGGGCAGAGAGAGACCCAGTACTTC	CASSYSGGQRETQYF
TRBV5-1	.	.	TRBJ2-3	TGCGCCAGCAAACCGGGTGTTAGCACAGATACGCAGTATTTT	CASKPGVSTDTQYF
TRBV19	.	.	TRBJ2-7	TGTGCCAGTAGTATACAGGGCCTTCCCTACGAGCAGTACTTC	CASSIQGLPYEQYF
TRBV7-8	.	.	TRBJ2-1	TGTGCCAGTAGCCCCGGAGTGTCGGAGTTCTTC	CASSPGVSEFF
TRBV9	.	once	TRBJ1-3	TGTGCCAGCAGCGTAGATTGGGGTTCAGGAGACACCATGTATTTT	CASSVDWGSGDTMYF
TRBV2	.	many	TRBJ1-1	TGTGCCAGCATTCGACGCAGGGGTAACACTGAAGCTTTCTTT	CASIRRRGNTEAFF
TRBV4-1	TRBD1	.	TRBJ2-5	TGCGCCAGCAGCCAGGGACAGGGGGCAGGGGAGACCCAGTACTTC	CASSQGQGAGETQYF
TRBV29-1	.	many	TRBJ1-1	TGCAGCGTTGAAGTCCTTTACAAGGGAACGAGCACTGAAGCTTTCTTT	CSVEVLYKGTSTEAFF
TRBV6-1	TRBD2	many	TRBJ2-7	TGTGCCAGCACCACCCTAGCGGGGGGCCTCTACGAGCAGTACTTC	CASTTLAGGLYEQYF
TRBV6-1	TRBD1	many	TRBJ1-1	TGTGCCAGCAGGCCCAGACAGGGTAATGGGCCTAGGAACACTGAAGCTTTCTTT	CASRPRQGNGPRNTEAFF
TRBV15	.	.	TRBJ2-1	TGTGCCACCAGCAGAGTCGGACAGAGTTACAATGAGCAGTTCTTC	CATSRVGQSYNEQFF
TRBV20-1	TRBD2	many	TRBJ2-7	TGCAGTGCCAGAGCGGGAGTGTCCTACGAGCAGTACTTC	CSARAGVSYEQYF
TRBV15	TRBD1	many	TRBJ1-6	TGTGCCACCAGCAGATCCAAGACAGGGGAAGGAGATTCACCCCTCCACTTT	CATSRSKTGEGDSPLHF
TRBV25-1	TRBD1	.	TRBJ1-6	TGTGCCAGCAGTGTTGGGACAGGATTAGGTTCACCCCTCCACTTT	CASSVGTGLGSPLHF
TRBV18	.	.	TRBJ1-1	TGTGCCAGCTCAACAACCGCAAACACTGAAGCTTTCTTT	CASSTTANTEAFF
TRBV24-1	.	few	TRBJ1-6	TGTGCCACCAGAGGAGACTTGAATTCACCCCTCCACTTT	CATRGDLNSPLHF
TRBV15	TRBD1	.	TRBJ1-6	TGTGCCACCAGCCCTAGGACAGGGGGTTCACCCCTCCACTTT	CATSPRTGGSPLHF
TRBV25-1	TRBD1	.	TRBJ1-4	TGTGCCAGCAGTGAGGGACAGAGTAATGAAAAACTGTTTTTT	CASSEGQSNEKLFF
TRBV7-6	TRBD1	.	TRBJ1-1	TGTGCCAGCAGCCTAGGGATGGGACAGGGGAGCACTGAAGCTTTCTTT	CASSLGMGQGSTEAFF
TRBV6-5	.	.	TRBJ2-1	TGTGCCAGCAGTTACGAAGGTGGGGGCAATGAGCAGTTCTTC	CASSYEGGGNEQFF
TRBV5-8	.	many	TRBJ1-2	TGTGCCAGCAGCGCCAAAGCCGTGGATGGCTACACCTTC	CASSAKAVDGYTF
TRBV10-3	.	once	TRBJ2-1	TGTGCCATCAGTGGGAAAGCTGAGCAGTTCTTC	CAISGKAEQFF
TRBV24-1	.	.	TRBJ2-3	TGTGCCACCAGTGATTTTGGAAGCACAGATACGCAGTATTTT	CATSDFGSTDTQYF
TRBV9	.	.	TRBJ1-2	TGTGCCAGCAGCGGAACAGGGCATGGCTACACCTTC	CASSGTGHGYTF
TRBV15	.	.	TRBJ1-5	TGTGCCACCAGCAGAGCTCCGCACCACCAGCAACAGCCCCAGCATTTT	CATSRAPHHQQQPQHF